This T cell receptor beta chain was sequenced during a study of blood T cell repertoires in COVID-19 (TCRdb year 2020). General notes on the study: Collaborator samples came from the United States, Italy and Spain and covered acute and convalescent phases of COVID-19. The material from the prospective study consisted of cDNA or gDNA derived from T cells, B-cell-depleted T cells, or PBMCs. Deeply sampled blood TCRbeta repertoires from subjects exposed to, actively infected with, or recovered from COVID-19 were included in the dataset. A freely available public database, intended as a resource for researchers studying the immune response to SARS-CoV-2, is where the repertoires were released. The samples were drawn from two sources: the first 160 participants of the ongoing ImmuneRACE study, and fewer than 1,500 subjects contributed by 6 global collaborators. The sample metadata nearly always contained a de-identified subject ID, COVID-19 status, age in years and sex. Where available, HLA class I and class II types were obtained from metadata supplied by the sample provider rather than from assay-based typing.

Clipping removes 5 bases from V and 7 bases from J, with 6 as the unmatched junction base count. From the cysteine through the phenylalanine, the CDR3 covers 14 amino acids. CDR3 DNA only is kept here, 42 bases in frame from base 1. Looking up the germline V gene yields CDR1 SGHTA and CDR2 FQGTGA. In the case of this clone: What this receptor recognizes is not known. No base quality values were provided; no much bigger clone lies one nucleotide off.

Collaborating institutions collected whole blood in K2EDTA tubes following their own protocols. For TCRbeta analysis, collaborators shipped samples in one of three forms: frozen whole blood, isolated PBMCs, or DNA extracted from either of those sample types. TCRbeta CDR3 regions were amplified from genomic DNA using the immunoSEQ Assay, a bias-controlled multiplex PCR. In the authors' own workflow: The number of nucleated cells in each sample was estimated from the amplification of reference gene primers within the assay. To quantify the absolute abundance of each unique TCRbeta CDR3 rearrangement, sequence reads were collapsed and filtered. Productive Simpson clonality was computed per sample as the square root of Simpson's diversity index over productive rearrangements. TCRdb limited this immuneACCESS table to in-frame rearrangements with V and J called. A share of clones is missing; checked studies link under half to unresolved V genes, and the rest is unexplained. The V and J calls and the clone size are those of that table, but D and trimming were determined from the DNA. This sample comprises about 46,000 clones, 88% of them detected only once. Of the sample, about 8% falls within the top ten clones.

Points the paper makes about the study in general: Clinical and demographic metadata were provided uncurated, with the amount varying by source and participant.

Sequenced material: peripheral blood. The chain joins TRBV7-3 to TRBJ2-3, with 10 central nucleotides matching TRBD2. The TCR comes from a man aged 45 to 65 with acute or convalescent COVID-19. CDR3 protein: CASSPSGGDHTQYF. The nucleotide sequence reads as follows: TGTGCCAGCAGCCCCAGCGGGGGGGATCATACGCAGTATTTT.